The TCR beta chain described here comes from a study of blood T cell repertoires in COVID-19. Across the study: The samples span acute and convalescent COVID-19 from the United States, Italy and Spain. Sample material is recorded as cDNA or gDNA derived from T cells, B-cell-depleted T cells, or PBMCs.

Under the authors' procedure: Estimates of nucleated cell counts were drawn from the amplification of reference gene primers. Clones were sequenced by immunoSEQ multiplex PCR, and TCRdb holds only the in-frame ones, with some missing. V, J and clone size were drawn from that table, and D and trimming were deduced from the DNA. The sample has over 50,000 clones; 65% to 80% are singletons. The junction had 11 bases not matched to a gene; V was cut back by 3 bases and J by 7 bases. The CDR3 loop spans 17 amino acids. Germline CDR1 and CDR2: LNHDA and SQIVND (reference sequence). This clone showed up just a few times.

The specimen was peripheral blood. J is TRBJ2-1 and V is TRBV19; 11 bases match TRBD2. The source is a human donor with active or convalescent COVID-19. The donor label of this sample is uncertain. CDR3 region: CASSIILAGAPGNEQFF. The CDR3 region has the DNA TGTGCCAGTAGTATTATACTAGCGGGAGCGCCTGGGAATGAGCAGTTCTTC. The full variable domain, completed using reference TRBV19 and TRBJ2-1, is DGGITQSPKYLFRKEGQNVTLSCEQNLNHDAMYWYRQDPGQGLRLIYYSQIVNDFQKGDIAEGYSVSREKKESFPLTVTSAQKNPTAFYLCASSIILAGAPGNEQFFGPGTRLTVL.